A single T cell receptor beta chain is shown here with its context. The antigen is not known. This entry is derived from a study of T cell repertoires in cytomegalovirus infection. Study in general: Public TCR beta signatures indicated both CMV infection and matching HLA type. Study observations and caveats: Clonotype analysis showed dominance of the ex vivo response by HLA-C-restricted CMV-specific TCR beta clonotypes. Summed frequency of shared TCR beta families picked out CMV carriers who also had the relevant HLA.

TCRdb processed the reads anew with MiXCR; each CDR3 protein has one entry. The table has some 240,000 distinct CDR3 sequences, about 15% seen once. The V and J ends lost 10 bases and 0 bases respectively, with 12 bases between them. The CDR3 sequence is 13 residues long. The source of this sequence is a human donor in good health (CMV status not recorded). Some clones in this sample may be carry-over from other donors' samples. The material sequenced was CD8+ T cells from PBMCs. The rearrangement joins TRBV12-3 or TRBV12-4 to TRBJ1-1; D is possibly TRBD1 (5 bases). CDR3 bases: TGTGCCACCGTAAGGGGAGTGAACACTGAAGCTTTCTTT. Protein: CATVRGVNTEAFF.